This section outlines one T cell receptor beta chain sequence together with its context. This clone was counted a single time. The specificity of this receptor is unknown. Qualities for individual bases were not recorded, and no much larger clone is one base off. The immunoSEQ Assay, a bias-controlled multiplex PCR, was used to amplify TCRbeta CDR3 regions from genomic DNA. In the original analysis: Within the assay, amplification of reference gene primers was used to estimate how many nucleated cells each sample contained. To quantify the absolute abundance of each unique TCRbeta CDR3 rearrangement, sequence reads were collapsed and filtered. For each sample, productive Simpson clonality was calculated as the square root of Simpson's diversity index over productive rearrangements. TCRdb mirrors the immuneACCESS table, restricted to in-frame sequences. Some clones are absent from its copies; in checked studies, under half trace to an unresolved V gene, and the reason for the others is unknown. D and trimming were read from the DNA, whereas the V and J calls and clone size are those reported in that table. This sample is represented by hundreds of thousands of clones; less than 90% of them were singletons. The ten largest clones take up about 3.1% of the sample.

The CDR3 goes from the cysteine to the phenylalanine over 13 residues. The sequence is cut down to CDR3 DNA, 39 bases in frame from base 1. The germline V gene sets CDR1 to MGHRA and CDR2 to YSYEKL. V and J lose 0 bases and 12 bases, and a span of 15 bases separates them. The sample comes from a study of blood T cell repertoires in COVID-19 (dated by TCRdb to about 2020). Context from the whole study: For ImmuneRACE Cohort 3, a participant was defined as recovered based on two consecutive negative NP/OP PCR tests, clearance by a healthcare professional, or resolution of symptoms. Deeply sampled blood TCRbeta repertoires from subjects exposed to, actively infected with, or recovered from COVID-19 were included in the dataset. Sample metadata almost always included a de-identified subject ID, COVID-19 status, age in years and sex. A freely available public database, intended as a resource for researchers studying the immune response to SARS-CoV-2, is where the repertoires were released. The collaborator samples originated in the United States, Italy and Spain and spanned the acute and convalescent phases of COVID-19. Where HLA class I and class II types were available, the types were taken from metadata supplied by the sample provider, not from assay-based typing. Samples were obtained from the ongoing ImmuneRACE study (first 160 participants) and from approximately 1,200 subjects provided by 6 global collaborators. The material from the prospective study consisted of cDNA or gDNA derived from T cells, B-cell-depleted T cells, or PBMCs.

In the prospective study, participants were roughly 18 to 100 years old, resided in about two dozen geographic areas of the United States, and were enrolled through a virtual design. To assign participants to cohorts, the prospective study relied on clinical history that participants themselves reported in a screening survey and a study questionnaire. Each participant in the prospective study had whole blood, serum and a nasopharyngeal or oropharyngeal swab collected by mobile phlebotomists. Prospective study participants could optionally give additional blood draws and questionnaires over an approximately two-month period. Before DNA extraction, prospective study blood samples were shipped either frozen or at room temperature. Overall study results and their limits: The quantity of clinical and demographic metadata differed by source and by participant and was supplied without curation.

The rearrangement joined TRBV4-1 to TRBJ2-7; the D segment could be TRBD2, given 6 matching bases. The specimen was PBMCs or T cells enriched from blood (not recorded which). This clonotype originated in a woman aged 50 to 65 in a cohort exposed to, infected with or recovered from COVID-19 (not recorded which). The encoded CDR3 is CASSQDLGGKRYF. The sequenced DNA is TGCGCCAGCAGCCAAGATCTGGGAGGAAAGCGGTACTTC.